The 21 T cell receptor beta chains below were found in one sample sequenced in a study of blood T cell repertoires in COVID-19. Some clones are missing from TCRdb's copy, which holds only in-frame ones; the method was immunoSEQ multiplex PCR. This sample yields 200,000 to 250,000 clones, of which roughly 82% are seen a single time; 9% to 15% belongs to the top ten. Sequenced material: peripheral blood. The receptor set was obtained from a man of 80 years or more with acute or convalescent COVID-19.

The V call is TRBV5-4, the J call TRBJ1-1; no clear D gene. The CDR3 runs to 12 residues. V lost 0 bases and J 5 bases, leaving 5 bases between the germline ends. The germline gives CDR1 SGHNT, CDR2 YYREEE (reference sequence). CDR3 region: CASSLDITEAFF. CDR3 DNA sequence: TGTGCCAGCAGCTTGGATATAACTGAAGCTTTCTTT. The variable domain in full, completed from reference TRBV5-4 and TRBJ1-1, reads ETGVTQSPTHLIKTRGQQVTLRCSSQSGHNTVSWYQQALGQGPQFIFQYYREEENGRGNFPPRFSGLQFPNYSSELNVNALELDDSALYLCASSLDITEAFFGQGTRLTVV.

The chain is built from TRBV18 and TRBJ1-2; 12 bases are shared with TRBD1. The V segment lost 3 bases and the J segment 4 bases; nucleotides outside the gene matches: 15. Germline lookup yields CDR1 KGHSH and CDR2 LQKENI. This CDR3 has 19 residues. This chain's CDR3 is CASSPPNRGQGARGYGYTF. DNA for the CDR3: TGTGCCAGCTCACCCCCAAACCGGGGACAGGGGGCAAGAGGCTATGGCTACACCTTC. The full variable domain, its missing parts supplied by reference TRBV18 and TRBJ1-2, is NAGVMQNPRHLVRRRGQEARLRCSPMKGHSHVYWYRQLPEEGLKFMVYLQKENIIDESGMPKERFSAEFPKEGPSILRIQQVVRGDSAAYFCASSPPNRGQGARGYGYTFGSGTRLTVV.

The V call is TRBV13, the J call TRBJ2-1, with TRBD2 matching 13 bases. Trimming at V came to 5 bases and at J to 8 bases, leaving 3 bases not matched to a gene. From germline, CDR1 is PRHDT and CDR2 FYEKMQ (reference sequence). The CDR3 runs to 14 residues. The DNA for the CDR3 is TGTGCCAGCAGCGCCGGACTAGCGGGAGATGAGCAGTTCTTC. It is translated as CASSAGLAGDEQFF.

The chain links TRBV5-1 to TRBJ2-5; 8 bases fit TRBD1. CDR1 is SGHRS, CDR2 YFSETQ, per germline. Trimming took 5 bases from V and 2 from J; bases not matched to a gene: 11. The CDR3 is 16 residues long. DNA for the CDR3: TGCGCCAGCAGTCTCGATAACCGGGACAGGCAAGAGACCCAGTACTTC. Translation: CASSLDNRDRQETQYF.

The chain couples TRBV5-1 to TRBJ2-3; D might be TRBD1 (5 bases). Germline assignment: CDR1 SGHRS and CDR2 YFSETQ. Trimming removed 1 base at V and 2 bases at J, with 14 bases between. CDR3 length: 16 residues. CDR3 protein: CASSLTGQLHTDTQYF. The DNA for the CDR3 is TGCGCCAGCAGCTTGACCGGACAACTTCACACAGATACGCAGTATTTT.

The chain has TRBV11-2 and TRBJ2-1, with 7 bases fitting TRBD2. Germline V gene sequence: CDR1 SGHAT, CDR2 FQNNGV. Losses at the gene ends were 2 bases for V and 1 base for J; bases not matched to a gene: 5. CDR3 length: 16 residues. This CDR3 reads CASSLSSGHSYNEQFF. CDR3 nucleotides: TGTGCCAGCAGCTTAAGTAGCGGGCATTCCTACAATGAGCAGTTCTTC.

The chain joins TRBV6-5 to TRBJ1-3; D is uncertain. V was trimmed by 6 bases and J by 4 bases, leaving 7 bases between them. There are 12 residues in the CDR3. Germline V gives CDR1 MNHEY, CDR2 SVGAGI. The DNA of the CDR3 is TGTGCCAGCAGATCCTACGGAAACACCATATATTTT. Its translation is CASRSYGNTIYF.

The CDR3 protein is CASSSDGGGRETQYF. CDR3 in DNA: TGTGCCAGCAGCTCGGACGGGGGGGGCCGAGAGACCCAGTACTTC. J is TRBJ2-5 and V is TRBV7-3, with 8 bases identical to TRBD2. CDR1 is SGHTA, CDR2 FQGTGA, per germline. The CDR3 is 15 amino acids. Trimming took 4 bases from V and 4 from J; bases not matched to a gene: 8.

This clone was observed a few times. The chain is built from TRBV5-1 and TRBJ2-1, with D maybe TRBD2 (6 bases). Germline V gene data show CDR1 as SGHRS and CDR2 as YFSETQ. This CDR3 comprises 13 residues. V lost 4 bases to trimming and J lost 3 bases, with 8 bases between them. CDR3 in amino acids: CASSGGIYNEQFF. CDR3 coding DNA: TGCGCCAGCAGCGGAGGGATCTACAATGAGCAGTTCTTC.

The genes are TRBV7-2 and TRBJ2-7, with 7 positions matching TRBD1. V gave up 4 bases and J gave up 6 bases; unmatched junction bases: 3. The germline CDR1 and CDR2 sequences are SGHTA and FQGNSA. This CDR3 region has 12 residues. Written as DNA, the CDR3 is TGTGCCAGCAGCTCGACAGGGATCGAGCAGTACTTC. Residues: CASSSTGIEQYF.

A remark on this clone: Sequence at one end of the junction differs from germline and may be a read error. This rearrangement joins TRBV7-7 to TRBJ2-2; TRBD2 matches at 8 bases. This CDR3 has 16 residues. The germline CDR1 and CDR2 sequences are SSHAT and FNYEAQ (reference sequence). The DNA of the CDR3 is TGTGCTAGCAGCTTAATTAGCGGGACCTTCACCGGGGAGCTGTTTTTT. Translating gives CASSLISGTFTGELFF.

This sequence joins TRBV28 and TRBJ2-5; 9 bases match TRBD1. Losses at the gene ends were 4 bases for V and 4 bases for J; bases not matched to a gene: 4. Germline CDR1 MDHEN, CDR2 SYDVKM. The CDR3 has 14 amino acids. The CDR3 coding sequence is TGTGCCAGCAGTTCGGCGGGACAGGGAGAGACCCAGTACTTC. Its translation: CASSSAGQGETQYF.

This clone was seen just once. The V call is TRBV6-6, the J call TRBJ2-2; 9 bases are a match to TRBD1. This CDR3 is 15 amino acids long. J gave up 6 bases and V 4 bases, and 6 bases lay outside the gene matches. Looked up from germline, CDR1 is MNHNY and CDR2 is SVGAGI (reference sequence). CDR3 sequence: CASSSTGGRPGELFF. The CDR3 nucleotides are TGTGCCAGCAGTTCAACAGGGGGCCGCCCCGGGGAGCTGTTTTTT.

The V gene is TRBV5-5, the J gene TRBJ2-1, with 7 positions matching TRBD2. V dropped 3 bases and J dropped 3; count of bases not matched to a gene: 6. This CDR3 has 15 residues. Germline CDR1 SGHKS, CDR2 YYEKEE (reference sequence). CDR3 amino acids: CASSSHQRGYNEQFF. DNA of the CDR3: TGTGCCAGCAGCTCCCACCAGCGGGGCTACAATGAGCAGTTCTTC. The entire variable domain, with the rest obtained from reference TRBV5-5 and TRBJ2-1, is as follows: DAGVTQSPTHLIKTRGQQVTLRCSPISGHKSVSWYQQVLGQGPQFIFQYYEKEERGRGNFPDRFSARQFPNYSSELNVNALLLGDSALYLCASSSHQRGYNEQFFGPGTRLTVL.

The J gene is TRBJ1-5, the V gene TRBV10-2, with 9 bases fitting TRBD1. J lost 0 bases, V lost 6 bases, and 3 bases had no gene match. The CDR3 spans 15 residues. Germline assignment: CDR1 WSHSY and CDR2 SAAADI. The CDR3 here is CASRGQGNSNQPQHF. The DNA for the CDR3 is TGCGCCAGCAGGGGACAGGGCAATAGCAATCAGCCCCAGCATTTT.

The genes are TRBV29-1 and TRBJ2-1; 8 bases match TRBD2. Unmatched junction bases numbered 15, after V lost 7 bases and J lost 10 bases. Germline CDR1 SQVTM, CDR2 ANQGSEA. This CDR3 is built from 14 residues. Written as DNA, the CDR3 is TGCAGCGCCTCCGGGACTAGGGTAGACGGGGAGCAGTTCTTC. Amino acids: CSASGTRVDGEQFF.

The genes are TRBV27 and TRBJ2-7; tentative D call: TRBD1 (6 bases). From germline, CDR1 is MNHEY and CDR2 SMNVEV (reference sequence). The length of the CDR3 is 13 residues. Trimming took 6 bases from V and 4 from J, leaving 13 bases between them. CDR3: CASSQDRSYEQYF. The CDR3 DNA sequence: TGTGCCAGCAGCCAGGACAGAAGTTACGAGCAGTACTTC.

This chain uses TRBV18 with TRBJ1-2; D possibly corresponds to TRBD1 (6 bases). Germline CDR1 and CDR2: KGHSH and LQKENI. The CDR3 extends over 15 amino acids. V lost 3 bases and J lost 4, with 15 bases in between. CDR3 bases: TGTGCCAGCTCACCTAACGGACAGACGCTCTATGGCTACACCTTC. Amino acid sequence: CASSPNGQTLYGYTF.

This clone was observed once. The V call is TRBV6-5, the J call TRBJ2-1, with 8 bases identical to TRBD1. The CDR3 runs to 15 residues. Germline V gene sequence: CDR1 MNHEY, CDR2 SVGAGI. The trim removed 3 bases at V and 6 bases at J, leaving 7 bases unmatched. The CDR3 is CASSYQGAATNEQFF. CDR3 DNA: TGTGCCAGCAGTTATCAGGGGGCGGCTACCAATGAGCAGTTCTTC.

The chain is built from TRBV7-6 and TRBJ1-6; no clear D. Germline lookup yields CDR1 SGHVS and CDR2 FNYEAQ. There are 17 residues in the CDR3. V dropped 1 base and J dropped 8 bases, with 18 bases sitting between them. This chain's CDR3 is CASSLDPPIGGYSPLHF. CDR3 DNA sequence: TGTGCCAGCAGCTTAGACCCCCCTATCGGAGGTTATTCACCCCTCCACTTT.

This chain uses TRBV14 with TRBJ1-1; tentative D call: TRBD1 (6 bases). This CDR3 has 15 residues. Trimming stripped 2 bases from V and 1 base from J, with 11 bases between. Germline V gives CDR1 SGHDN, CDR2 FVKESK. The CDR3 coding sequence is TGTGCCAGCAGCCAATTAGGGACACGGAACACTGAAGCTTTCTTT. Protein sequence: CASSQLGTRNTEAFF. The full variable domain, with the rest looked up from reference TRBV14 and TRBJ1-1, is EAGVTQFPSHSVIEKGQTVTLRCDPISGHDNLYWYRRVMGKEIKFLLHFVKESKQDESGMPNNRFLAERTGGTYSTLKVQPAELEDSGVYFCASSQLGTRNTEAFFGQGTRLTVV.